These 14 T cell receptor beta chains were sequenced from one sample in a study of blood T cell repertoires in COVID-19. TCRdb's table, derived via immunoSEQ multiplex PCR, lists solely in-frame clones and lacks some. The repertoire includes fewer than 250,000 clones, roughly 84% of them detected once, and over 9.5% sits in the top ten. The sequencing input was peripheral blood. The source of these receptors is an elderly woman with COVID-19, enrolled during active disease.

V and J are TRBV2 and TRBJ1-6; TRBD1 matches 7 bases. Germline trimming cut 7 bases from V and 5 bases from J; bases unmatched to any gene: 8. This CDR3 is 15 amino acids long. Germline lookup yields CDR1 SNHLY and CDR2 FYNNEI. The CDR3 reads CASNGKGQNNSPLHF. The CDR3 DNA follows: TGTGCCAGCAATGGGAAGGGACAGAATAATTCACCCCTCCACTTT. Supplemented by reference TRBV2 and TRBJ1-6, the full variable domain reads EPEVTQTPSHQVTQMGQEVILRCVPISNHLYFYWYRQILGQKVEFLVSFYNNEISEKSEIFDDQFSVERPDGSNFTLKIRSTKLEDSAMYFCASNGKGQNNSPLHFGNGTRLTVT.

This sequence joins TRBV5-1 and TRBJ2-7, with 7 bases lining up with TRBD1. The CDR3 sequence is 13 residues long. Germline V gene lookup returns CDR1 SGHRS and CDR2 YFSETQ. The junction had 6 bases not matched to a gene; V was cut back by 5 bases and J by 4 bases. The CDR3 coding sequence is TGCGCCAGCAGACGCGACAGGGCGTACGAGCAGTACTTC. Translation: CASRRDRAYEQYF.

This clone was found once. The V call is TRBV5-6, the J call TRBJ2-6, with TRBD1 matching over 10 bases. The V gene end was trimmed by 1 base and the J gene end by 0 bases; junction bases not matched to a gene: 7. The CDR3 consists of 19 residues. Germline loops: CDR1 SGHDT, CDR2 YYEEEE. DNA for the CDR3: TGTGCCAGCAGCTTGATATGGACAGGGGGTTCCTCTGGGGCCAACGTCCTGACTTTC. Its translation is CASSLIWTGGSSGANVLTF.

This chain joins TRBV6-5 and TRBJ1-1; 8 bases map to TRBD1. Germline V lookup: CDR1 MNHEY, CDR2 SVGAGI. V lost 4 bases to trimming and J lost 4 bases; unmatched junction nucleotides: 5. CDR3 size: 14 residues. Written as DNA, the CDR3 is TGTGCCAGCAGTTCCCTGGACAGGGTCACTGAAGCTTTCTTT. Protein product: CASSSLDRVTEAFF.

The V gene is TRBV6-5, the J gene TRBJ2-7; D unresolved. The germline V gene has CDR1 MNHEY and CDR2 SVGAGI. CDR3 length: 14 residues. V was pared by 3 bases and J by 3 bases, with 12 bases between. The CDR3 bases are TGTGCCAGCAGTTATATTACGGGTAACTACGAGCAGTACGTC. Translation gives CASSYITGNYEQYV.

The chain links TRBV18 to TRBJ2-3, with TRBD1 matching over 9 bases. The V gene end was trimmed by 3 bases and the J gene end by 1 base; junction bases not matched to a gene: 5. Per germline, CDR1 KGHSH and CDR2 LQKENI. CDR3 length equals 16 residues. CDR3 bases: TGTGCCAGCTCACCTCCGGGACAGGGCCGCACAGATACGCAGTATTTT. Encoded protein: CASSPPGQGRTDTQYF. Looking up the rest from reference TRBV18 and TRBJ2-3 gives the full variable domain: NAGVMQNPRHLVRRRGQEARLRCSPMKGHSHVYWYRQLPEEGLKFMVYLQKENIIDESGMPKERFSAEFPKEGPSILRIQQVVRGDSAAYFCASSPPGQGRTDTQYFGPGTRLTVL.

This clone was found once. The V gene is TRBV5-1, the J gene TRBJ1-1, with TRBD1 identical over 9 bases. The CDR3 covers 16 residues. Per germline, CDR1 SGHRS and CDR2 YFSETQ. The V gene end was trimmed by 7 bases and the J gene end by 5 bases; junction bases not matched to a gene: 15. CDR3 nucleotide sequence: TGCGCCAGCGCTTTCGGACAGGGGACAAGTTGGACTGAAGCTTTCTTT. Amino acid sequence: CASAFGQGTSWTEAFF.

This sequence joins TRBV18 and TRBJ1-5; D is uncertain. CDR1 KGHSH and CDR2 LQKENI come from the germline V gene. The ends were cut back, 5 bases at V and 6 bases at J, with 8 bases in the middle. The CDR3 runs to 12 residues. The CDR3 DNA is TGTGCCAGCTCATCGTCGGGTCAGCCCCAGCATTTT. Amino acid sequence: CASSSSGQPQHF.

This rearrangement joins TRBV9 to TRBJ1-5; 8 nucleotides line up with TRBD1. This CDR3 has 15 amino acids. Losses at the gene ends were 0 bases for V and 4 bases for J; bases not matched to a gene: 3. CDR1 is SGDLS and CDR2 is YYNGEE in the germline V gene. CDR3 bases: TGTGCCAGCAGCGTAGGAACAGGGGGGAATCAGCCCCAGCATTTT. Translating it yields CASSVGTGGNQPQHF.

The chain recombines TRBV7-2 with TRBJ2-3; possibly TRBD2 for D (5 bases). The CDR3 extends over 15 amino acids. Germline assignment: CDR1 SGHTA and CDR2 FQGNSA. Trimming pared 5 bases from V and 2 bases from J, leaving 14 bases between. This chain's CDR3 is CASSGPRVNTDTQYF. CDR3 coding DNA: TGTGCCAGCAGCGGCCCGAGGGTAAACACAGATACGCAGTATTTT. Using reference TRBV7-2 and TRBJ2-3 for the parts outside the CDR3, the full variable domain is GAGVSQSPSNKVTEKGKDVELRCDPISGHTALYWYRQSLGQGLEFLIYFQGNSAPDKSGLPSDRFSAERTGGSVSTLTIQRTQQEDSAVYLCASSGPRVNTDTQYFGPGTRLTVL.

V is TRBV28 and J is TRBJ2-2, with 10 bases fitting TRBD2. This CDR3 region has 15 residues. Germline CDR1 MDHEN, CDR2 SYDVKM. J lost 4 bases, V lost 8 bases, and 7 bases had no gene match. The CDR3 sequence is CASRIAGGITGELFF. CDR3 DNA sequence: TGTGCCAGCCGAATAGCGGGGGGAATCACCGGGGAGCTGTTTTTT.

The chain is built from TRBV5-1 and TRBJ2-1; no clear D gene. Trimming pared 4 bases from V and 0 bases from J, leaving 8 bases between. CDR3 length: 14 residues. Germline V gene sequence: CDR1 SGHRS, CDR2 YFSETQ. The CDR3 sequence: CASSISSSYNEQFF. As DNA, the CDR3 is TGCGCCAGCAGCATTAGTAGCTCCTACAATGAGCAGTTCTTC.

The rearrangement links TRBV5-1 to TRBJ1-5; TRBD1 is a possible D gene (5 bases). The CDR3 is made up of 14 amino acids. CDR1 and CDR2 from the germline V gene are SGHRS and YFSETQ. Trimming cost V 4 bases and J 11 bases, with 19 bases left between them. In DNA, the CDR3 is TGCGCCAGCAGCATCGATGGGCGGGGGATGGCCCAGCATTTT. Protein product: CASSIDGRGMAQHF.

This sequence joins TRBV6-1 and TRBJ1-6; unclear D gene. The CDR3 totals 19 residues. The V and J ends lost 1 base and 0 bases respectively, with 16 bases between them. CDR1 and CDR2 from the germline V gene are MNHNS and SASEGT. In DNA form, the CDR3 reads TGTGCCAGCAGTGAAGAGGACGGGAAAGGGTACTCCTATAATTCACCCCTCCACTTT. It translates to CASSEEDGKGYSYNSPLHF.